This T cell receptor beta chain was identified during a study of blood T cell repertoires in COVID-19. The wider study: The study drew acute and convalescent COVID-19 samples from the United States, Italy and Spain.

Original analysis: The authors estimated nucleated cell counts from reference gene primer amplification. Sequenced by immunoSEQ multiplex PCR; TCRdb stores in-frame clones only, minus some. V and J calls and clone size are those listed in that table; D and trimming were worked out from the DNA. The table lists 25,000 to 30,000 clones, around 85% of them singletons. Germline V CDR1 and CDR2: WSHSY, SAAADI. There are 13 residues in the CDR3. Trimming left V 4 bases short and J 5 bases short, with 10 bases between. The sequence was obtained from a man aged 50 or older with active or convalescent COVID-19. The chain has TRBV10-2 and TRBJ2-3; D may be TRBD2 (6 bases). The sample taken for sequencing was peripheral blood. The CDR3 reads CASSGGLRDTQYF. As DNA, the CDR3 is TGCGCCAGCAGTGGGGGACTTAGAGATACGCAGTATTTT.